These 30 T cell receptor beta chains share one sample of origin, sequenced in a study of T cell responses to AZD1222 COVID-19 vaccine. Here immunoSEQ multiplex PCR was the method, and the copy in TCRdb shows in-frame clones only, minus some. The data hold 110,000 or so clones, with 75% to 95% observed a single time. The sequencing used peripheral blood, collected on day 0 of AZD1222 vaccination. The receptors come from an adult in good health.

The CDR3 DNA sequence: TGTGCCAGCGGACAGGGGGGGTCGTACGAGCAGTACTTC. It is translated as CASGQGGSYEQYF. The rearrangement links TRBV27 to TRBJ2-7, with 10 bases fitting TRBD1. The trim removed 8 bases at V and 4 bases at J, leaving 5 bases unmatched. Germline V gives CDR1 MNHEY, CDR2 SMNVEV (reference sequence). CDR3 length equals 13 residues.

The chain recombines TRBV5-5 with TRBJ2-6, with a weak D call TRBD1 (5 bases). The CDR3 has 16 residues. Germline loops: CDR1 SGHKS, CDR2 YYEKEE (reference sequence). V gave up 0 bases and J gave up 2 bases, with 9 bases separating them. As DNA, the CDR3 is TGTGCCAGCAGCTTGGCCCTGGGGCCTGGGGCCAACGTCCTGACTTTC. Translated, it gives CASSLALGPGANVLTF. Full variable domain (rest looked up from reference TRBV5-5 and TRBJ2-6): DAGVTQSPTHLIKTRGQQVTLRCSPISGHKSVSWYQQVLGQGPQFIFQYYEKEERGRGNFPDRFSARQFPNYSSELNVNALLLGDSALYLCASSLALGPGANVLTFGAGSRLTVL.

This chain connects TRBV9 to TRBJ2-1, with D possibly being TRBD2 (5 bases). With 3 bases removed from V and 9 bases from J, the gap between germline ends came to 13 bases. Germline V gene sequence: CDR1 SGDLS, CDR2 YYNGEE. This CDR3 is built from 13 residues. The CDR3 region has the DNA TGTGCCAGCAGCGGCCGAGGGCTAGGTGAGCAGTTCTTC. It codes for CASSGRGLGEQFF.

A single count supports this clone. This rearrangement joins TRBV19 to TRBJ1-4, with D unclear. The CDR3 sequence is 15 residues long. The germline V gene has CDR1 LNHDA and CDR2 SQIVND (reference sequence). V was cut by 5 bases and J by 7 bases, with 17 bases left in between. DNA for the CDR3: TGTGCCAGTAGTGTCCGGGATACCCGGGGTGAAAAACTGTTTTTT. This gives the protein CASSVRDTRGEKLFF. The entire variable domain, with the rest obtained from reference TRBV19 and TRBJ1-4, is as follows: DGGITQSPKYLFRKEGQNVTLSCEQNLNHDAMYWYRQDPGQGLRLIYYSQIVNDFQKGDIAEGYSVSREKKESFPLTVTSAQKNPTAFYLCASSVRDTRGEKLFFGSGTQLSVL.

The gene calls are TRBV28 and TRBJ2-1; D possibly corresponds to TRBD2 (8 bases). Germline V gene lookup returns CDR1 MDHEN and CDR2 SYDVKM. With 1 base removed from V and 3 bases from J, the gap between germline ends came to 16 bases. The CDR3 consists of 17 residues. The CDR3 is CASSLSRGLAGYNEQFF. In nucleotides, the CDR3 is TGTGCCAGCAGTTTATCTAGGGGGCTAGCGGGCTACAATGAGCAGTTCTTC. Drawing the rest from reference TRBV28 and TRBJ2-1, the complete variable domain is DVKVTQSSRYLVKRTGEKVFLECVQDMDHENMFWYRQDPGLGLRLIYFSYDVKMKEKGDIPEGYSVSREKKERFSLILESASTNQTSMYLCASSLSRGLAGYNEQFFGPGTRLTVL.

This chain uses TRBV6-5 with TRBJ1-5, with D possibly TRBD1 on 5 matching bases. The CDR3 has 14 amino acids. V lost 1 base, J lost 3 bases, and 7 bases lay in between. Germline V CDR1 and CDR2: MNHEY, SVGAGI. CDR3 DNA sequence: TGTGCCAGCAGTTACTTGGGGGACAATCAGCCCCAGCATTTT. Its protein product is CASSYLGDNQPQHF.

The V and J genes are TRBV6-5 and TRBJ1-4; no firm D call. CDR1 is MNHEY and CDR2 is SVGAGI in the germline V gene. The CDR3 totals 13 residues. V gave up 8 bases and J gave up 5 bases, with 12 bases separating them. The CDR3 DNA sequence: TGTGCCAGCTCCATGGATCGGAATGAAAAACTGTTTTTT. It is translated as CASSMDRNEKLFF.

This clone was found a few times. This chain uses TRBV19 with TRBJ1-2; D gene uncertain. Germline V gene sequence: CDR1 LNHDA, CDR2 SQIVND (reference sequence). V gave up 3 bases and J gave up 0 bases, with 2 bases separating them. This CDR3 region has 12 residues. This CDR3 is CASSIPNYGYTF. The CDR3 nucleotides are TGTGCCAGTAGTATTCCTAACTATGGCTACACCTTC.

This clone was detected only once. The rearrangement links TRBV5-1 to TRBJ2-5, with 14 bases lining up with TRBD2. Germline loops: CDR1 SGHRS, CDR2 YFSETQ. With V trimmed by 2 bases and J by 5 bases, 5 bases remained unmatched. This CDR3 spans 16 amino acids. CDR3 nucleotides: TGCGCCAGCAGCTTCGGGACTAGCGGGAGTATGGAGACCCAGTACTTC. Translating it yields CASSFGTSGSMETQYF.

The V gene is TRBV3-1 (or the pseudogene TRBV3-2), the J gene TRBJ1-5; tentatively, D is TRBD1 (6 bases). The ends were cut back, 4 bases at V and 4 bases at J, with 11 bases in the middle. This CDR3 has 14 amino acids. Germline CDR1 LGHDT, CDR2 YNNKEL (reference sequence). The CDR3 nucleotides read TGTGCCAGCAGCCTTGGACAGTATAATCAGCCCCAGCATTTT. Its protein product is CASSLGQYNQPQHF.

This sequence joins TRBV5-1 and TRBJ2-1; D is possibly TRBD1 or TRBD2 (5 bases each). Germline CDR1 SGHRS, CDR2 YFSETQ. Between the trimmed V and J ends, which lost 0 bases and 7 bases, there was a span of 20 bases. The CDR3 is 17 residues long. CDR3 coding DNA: TGCGCCAGCAGCTTGGTAAGAGGGTCAGGGTCAGGAAATGAGCAGTTCTTC. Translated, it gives CASSLVRGSGSGNEQFF.

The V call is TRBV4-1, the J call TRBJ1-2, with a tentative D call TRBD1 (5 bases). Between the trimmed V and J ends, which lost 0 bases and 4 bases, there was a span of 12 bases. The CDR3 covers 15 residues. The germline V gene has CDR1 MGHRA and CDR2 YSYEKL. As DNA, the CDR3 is TGCGCCAGCAGCCAAGACTCAGCAGGGCTCTATGGCTACACCTTC. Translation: CASSQDSAGLYGYTF.

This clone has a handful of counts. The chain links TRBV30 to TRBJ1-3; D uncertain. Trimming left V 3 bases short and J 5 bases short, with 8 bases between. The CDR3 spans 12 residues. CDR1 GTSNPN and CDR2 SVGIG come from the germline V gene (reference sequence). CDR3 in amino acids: CAWRDFRNTIYF. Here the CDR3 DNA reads TGTGCCTGGAGAGATTTTAGAAACACCATATATTTT.

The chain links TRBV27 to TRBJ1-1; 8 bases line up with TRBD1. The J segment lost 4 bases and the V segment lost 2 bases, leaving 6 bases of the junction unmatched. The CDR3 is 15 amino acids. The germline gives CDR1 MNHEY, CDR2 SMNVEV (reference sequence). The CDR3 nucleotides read TGTGCCAGCAGTTTACTTCCAGGGGGCGGCACTGAAGCTTTCTTT. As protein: CASSLLPGGGTEAFF.

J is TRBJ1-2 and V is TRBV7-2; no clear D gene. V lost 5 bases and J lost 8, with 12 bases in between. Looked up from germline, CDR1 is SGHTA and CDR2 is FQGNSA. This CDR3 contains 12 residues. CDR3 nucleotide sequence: TGTGCCAGCAGCCCACGGTGGGAAGGCTACACCTTC. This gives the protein CASSPRWEGYTF. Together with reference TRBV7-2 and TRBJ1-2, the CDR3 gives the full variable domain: GAGVSQSPSNKVTEKGKDVELRCDPISGHTALYWYRQSLGQGLEFLIYFQGNSAPDKSGLPSDRFSAERTGGSVSTLTIQRTQQEDSAVYLCASSPRWEGYTFGSGTRLTVV.

The CDR3 here is CASSLTGGFYEQYF. Here the CDR3 DNA reads TGTGCCAGCTCCCTTACAGGGGGCTTCTACGAGCAGTACTTC. The gene calls are TRBV7-3 and TRBJ2-7; TRBD1 agrees at 9 bases. The ends lost 8 bases at V and 3 bases at J; junction bases unmatched: 8. The CDR3 consists of 14 residues. Looked up from germline, CDR1 is SGHTA and CDR2 is FQGTGA.

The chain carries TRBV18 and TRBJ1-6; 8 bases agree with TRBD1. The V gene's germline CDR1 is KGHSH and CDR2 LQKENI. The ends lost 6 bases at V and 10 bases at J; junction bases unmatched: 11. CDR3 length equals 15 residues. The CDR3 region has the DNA TGTGCCAGCTCGACCGACAGGGGCCGTTTATCACCCCTCCACTTT. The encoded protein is CASSTDRGRLSPLHF.

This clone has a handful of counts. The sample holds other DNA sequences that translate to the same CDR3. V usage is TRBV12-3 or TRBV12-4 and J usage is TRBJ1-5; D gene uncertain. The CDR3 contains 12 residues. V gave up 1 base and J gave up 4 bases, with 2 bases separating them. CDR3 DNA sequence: TGTGCCAGCAGTTTAGGAAATCAGCCCCAGCATTTT. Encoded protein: CASSLGNQPQHF.

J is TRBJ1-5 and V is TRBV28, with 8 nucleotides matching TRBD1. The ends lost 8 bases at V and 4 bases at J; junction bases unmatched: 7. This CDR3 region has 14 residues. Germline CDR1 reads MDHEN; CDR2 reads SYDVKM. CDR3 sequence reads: CASGQGGPNQPQHF. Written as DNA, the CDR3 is TGTGCCAGCGGACAGGGCGGCCCGAATCAGCCCCAGCATTTT.

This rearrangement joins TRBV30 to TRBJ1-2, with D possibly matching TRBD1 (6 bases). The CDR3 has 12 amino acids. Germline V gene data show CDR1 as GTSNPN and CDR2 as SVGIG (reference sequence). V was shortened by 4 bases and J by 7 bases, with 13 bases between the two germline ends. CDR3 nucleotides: TGTGCCTGGATCCAGGGGACGTTTGGCTACACCTTC. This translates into CAWIQGTFGYTF.

DNA of the CDR3: TGCAGCGTTGGGCTGTGGCCGGGCGATGCTGAAGCTTTCTTT. Its translation: CSVGLWPGDAEAFF. The chain couples TRBV29-1 to TRBJ1-1; D unresolved. This CDR3 has 14 residues. Germline CDR1 reads SQVTM; CDR2 reads ANQGSEA. V lost 4 bases and J lost 6, with 18 bases in between.

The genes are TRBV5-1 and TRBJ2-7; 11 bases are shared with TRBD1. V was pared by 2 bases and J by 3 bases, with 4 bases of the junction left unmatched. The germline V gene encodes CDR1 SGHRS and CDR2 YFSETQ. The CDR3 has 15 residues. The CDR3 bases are TGCGCCAGCAGCTTCGGACAGGGGGCTAGCTACGAGCAGTACTTC. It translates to CASSFGQGASYEQYF.

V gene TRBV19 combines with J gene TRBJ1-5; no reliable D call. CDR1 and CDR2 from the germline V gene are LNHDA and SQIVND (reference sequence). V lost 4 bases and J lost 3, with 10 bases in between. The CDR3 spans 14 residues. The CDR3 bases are TGTGCCAGTAGTAACTTGATCCCCAATCAGCCCCAGCATTTT. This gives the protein CASSNLIPNQPQHF. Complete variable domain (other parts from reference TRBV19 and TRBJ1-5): DGGITQSPKYLFRKEGQNVTLSCEQNLNHDAMYWYRQDPGQGLRLIYYSQIVNDFQKGDIAEGYSVSREKKESFPLTVTSAQKNPTAFYLCASSNLIPNQPQHFGDGTRLSIL.

The CDR3 sequence is CASSSDRGSTGELFF. The CDR3 nucleotides read TGTGCCAGCAGCTCCGACAGGGGCAGCACCGGGGAGCTGTTTTTT. This chain uses TRBV7-9 with TRBJ2-2, with 8 bases fitting TRBD1. This CDR3 is 15 amino acids long. Germline V gene data show CDR1 as SEHNR and CDR2 as FQNEAQ (reference sequence). The ends lost 4 bases at V and 4 bases at J; junction bases unmatched: 5.

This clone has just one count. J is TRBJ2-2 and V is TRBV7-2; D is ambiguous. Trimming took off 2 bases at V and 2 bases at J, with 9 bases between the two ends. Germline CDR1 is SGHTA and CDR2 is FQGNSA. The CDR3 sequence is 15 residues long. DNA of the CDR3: TGTGCCAGCAGCTTAAGTCAGGCAAACACCGGGGAGCTGTTTTTT. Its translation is CASSLSQANTGELFF.

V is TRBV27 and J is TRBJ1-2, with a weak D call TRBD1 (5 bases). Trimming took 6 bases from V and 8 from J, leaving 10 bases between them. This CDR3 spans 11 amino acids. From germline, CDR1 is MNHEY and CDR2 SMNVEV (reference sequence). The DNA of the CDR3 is TGTGCCAGCAGCTCAGGGTTGGGCTACACCTTC. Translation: CASSSGLGYTF.

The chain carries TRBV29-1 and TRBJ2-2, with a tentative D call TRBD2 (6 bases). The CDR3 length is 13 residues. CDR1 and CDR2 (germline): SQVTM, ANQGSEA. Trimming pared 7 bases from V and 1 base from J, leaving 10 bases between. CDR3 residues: CSGWRGNTGELFF. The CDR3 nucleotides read TGCAGCGGCTGGCGGGGGAACACCGGGGAGCTGTTTTTT.

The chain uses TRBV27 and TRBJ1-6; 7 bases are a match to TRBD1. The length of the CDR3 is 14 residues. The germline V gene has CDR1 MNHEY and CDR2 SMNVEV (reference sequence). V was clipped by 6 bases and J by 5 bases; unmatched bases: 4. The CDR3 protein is CASRGGQNNSPLHF. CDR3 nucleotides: TGTGCCAGCAGAGGGGGACAGAATAATTCACCCCTCCACTTT.

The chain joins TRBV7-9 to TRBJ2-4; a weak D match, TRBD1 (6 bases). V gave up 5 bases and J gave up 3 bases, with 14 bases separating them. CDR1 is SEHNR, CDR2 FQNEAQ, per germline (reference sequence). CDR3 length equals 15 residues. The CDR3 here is CASSTIQGNKNIQYF. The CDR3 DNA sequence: TGTGCCAGCAGCACCATACAGGGAAACAAAAACATTCAGTACTTC. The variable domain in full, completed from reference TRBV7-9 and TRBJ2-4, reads DTGVSQNPRHKITKRGQNVTFRCDPISEHNRLYWYRQTLGQGPEFLTYFQNEAQLEKSRLLSDRFSAERPKGSFSTLEIQRTEQGDSAMYLCASSTIQGNKNIQYFGAGTRLSVL.

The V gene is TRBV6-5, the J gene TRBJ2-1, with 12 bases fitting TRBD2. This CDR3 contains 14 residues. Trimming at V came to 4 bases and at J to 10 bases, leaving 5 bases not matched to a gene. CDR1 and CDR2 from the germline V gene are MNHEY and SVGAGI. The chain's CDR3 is CASSWTSGTGEQFF. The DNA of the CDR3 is TGTGCCAGCAGTTGGACTAGCGGGACGGGAGAGCAGTTCTTC.